The entry below describes one TCR beta chain. Generated by immunoSEQ multiplex PCR, the TCRdb table keeps only in-frame clones and is missing some. The sample shows roughly 55,000 clones, roughly 85% of them seen only once. These data belong to a study of T cell responses to AZD1222 COVID-19 vaccine. Sequenced here: peripheral blood, sampled on day 0 of AZD1222 vaccination. The sequence was obtained from an adult in good health.

CDR3: CASSYSPLRGLYNEQFF. The CDR3 DNA is TGTGCCAGCAGTTACTCTCCGTTACGGGGCCTGTACAATGAGCAGTTCTTC. J is TRBJ2-1 and V is TRBV6-2 or TRBV6-3; D possibly matches TRBD1 or TRBD2 (5 bases each). Trimming took 0 bases from V and 4 from J, leaving 16 bases between them. In germline, CDR1 is MNHEY, CDR2 SVGEGT. This CDR3 has 17 residues.